The rows below give T cell receptor beta chains drawn from one sample of a study of blood T cells in healthy people across ages. TCRdb used MiXCR to reprocess the 5' RACE reads, holding one entry per CDR3 protein. The table shows 750,000 to 1,000,000 distinct CDR3 sequences, with about 29% occurring only once. The data also belong to a second study, concerning T cells of mothers and their children.

The sequencing input was blood. The receptors were sampled from a woman aged 40 to 50 in good health. The CDR3 runs from the conserved cysteine through the conserved F or W. Each record gives: V gene, J gene, clone size, CDR3 protein. Not all rows give a size; the values are once, few, many and, for expanded clones, a class.

TRBV6-1	TRBJ1-3	-	CASSEAERPSGNTIYF
TRBV15	TRBJ2-1	many	CATSPETSGLLYNEQFF
TRBV3-1	TRBJ1-1	once	CASSQAGGSTEAFF
TRBV7-8	TRBJ2-3	many	CASSSAGTRDYAGTQYF
TRBV12-3/TRBV12-4	-	-	CASSKGQVQETQFF
TRBV20-1	TRBJ1-5	-	CSARETEVGNQPQHF
TRBV12-3/TRBV12-4	TRBJ2-4	many	CASSLASGLAKNIQYF
TRBV5-5	-	few	CASSLGTPGQETQFF
TRBV15	TRBJ1-2	many	CATSRDFPGGLYPYGYTF
TRBV7-9	TRBJ1-2	many	CASSPRTGNYGYTF
TRBV11-2	TRBJ1-1	-	CASSLFIGGNDRATEAFF
TRBV6-4	TRBJ2-7	-	CASTFLAGGSYEQYF
TRBV5-1	TRBJ2-7	-	CASSWGTGGVYEQYF
TRBV5-4	TRBJ2-5	-	CAGSLFGPAGGLKETQYF
TRBV7-9	TRBJ2-1	few	CASRLRLAGAPSYNEQFF
TRBV5-1	TRBJ2-3	-	CASSQGQTGTSTDTQYF
TRBV20-1	TRBJ2-3	many	CSARGHNLAGGLDTQYF
TRBV28	TRBJ1-1	-	CASSFPGTANTEAFF
TRBV29-1	TRBJ2-6	-	CSVVSGANVLTF
TRBV10-3	TRBJ2-1	many	CAIRTGTRDNEQFF
TRBV12-3/TRBV12-4	TRBJ2-1	-	CASSPGPGGEQFF
TRBV14	TRBJ2-4	few	CASSQDGRGGRAKNIQYF
TRBV7-2	TRBJ1-5	few	CASSGGGPNQPQHF
TRBV20-1	TRBJ2-1	-	CSAREGDRVNEQFF
TRBV6-1	TRBJ2-6	few	CTSIKGKTSGGASGANVLTF
TRBV28	TRBJ1-1	-	CASSIPGQRNTEAFF
TRBV7-2	TRBJ1-2	many	CASSLGRTGYGYTF
TRBV28	TRBJ1-1	few	CASSPGGGDENTEAFF
TRBV11-2	TRBJ2-7	many	CASSSGPSPVYEQYF
TRBV10-3	TRBJ2-7	-	CAIGESLRGAEGYEQYF
TRBV20-1	TRBJ1-1	many	CSARIMTVEAFF
TRBV5-1	TRBJ1-4	-	CASSSGQDNEKLFF
TRBV7-2	TRBJ2-7	-	CASSGRASSSRVGEQYF
TRBV12-3/TRBV12-4	TRBJ2-1	-	CASSSTETNEQFF
TRBV7-9	TRBJ1-1	few	CASSSSTGMNTEAFF
TRBV7-2	TRBJ1-2	few	CASSLGGPIEEGGYTF
TRBV4-1	TRBJ2-7	many	CASSQGMRDSSYEQYF
TRBV29-1	TRBJ1-1	-	CSVVQNMNTEAFF
TRBV5-1	TRBJ2-2	-	CASSLAGSAGKDGELFF
TRBV5-1	TRBJ2-3	few	CASSGTASTDTQYF
TRBV12-3/TRBV12-4	TRBJ2-2	-	CASSPMGVGGERFF
TRBV18	TRBJ2-7	many	CASSPGVGEQYF